What follows are 14 T cell receptor beta chains derived from one specimen sequenced in a study of molecular identifiers for immune sequencing clone quantification (dated by TCRdb to the late 2010s). The method behind the library was PCR. For sequencing, an Illumina HiSeq 4000 was employed. TCRdb reworked the public reads: Q25 trimming with fastp, MiXCR clone assembly, productive beta chains retained. Records with the same CDR3 protein are collapsed into one entry carrying the most frequent genes and DNA. For this sample there are about 300,000 distinct CDR3 sequences; roughly a fifth appear just once. Of the sample, 0.81% falls within the top ten clones. Sequenced input: naive CD8+ T cells from blood, with Jurkat cell RNA spiked in. The cell subset or site label on this specimen signifies: FACS-sorted CD8+CD4-CCR7+CD45RA+ naive T cells. The receptors stem from a human donor in good health. Some libraries in this study had Jurkat cell RNA spiked in.

This clonotype was recorded a few times. The chain carries TRBV27 and TRBJ2-7; possible D gene TRBD2, 5 bases. The V and J ends lost 5 bases and 1 base respectively, with 15 bases between them. Germline CDR1 is MNHEY and CDR2 is SMNVEV (reference sequence). This CDR3 is 15 amino acids long. CDR3 region: CASSPSAGPSYEQYF. The CDR3 nucleotides read TGTGCCAGCAGTCCCTCGGCGGGCCCATCCTACGAGCAGTACTTC.

Points on this clonotype: A read error may explain this, as a much larger clone is one base away. The genes are TRBV28 and TRBJ2-6, with D possibly matching TRBD1 (5 bases). Per the germline V gene, CDR1 is MDHEN and CDR2 is SYDVKM. The CDR3 runs 13 residues. Here the CDR3 DNA reads TGTACCAGAGTAGGGGCTGGGGCCAACGTCCTGACTTTC. Translated: CTRVGAGANVLTF.

Details on this clonotype: A much larger clonotype is one base distant, so this may be a read error. The chain links TRBV5-6 to TRBJ1-1, with no clear D. CDR1 SGHDT and CDR2 YYEEEE come from the germline V gene. The CDR3 is 11 amino acids. The CDR3, as DNA: TGTGCCAGCAGCTCCCCTCAGGAAGCTTCCTTT. Translated: CASSSPQEASF.

Points on this clonotype: This may be a read error, as it is one base from a much larger clone. This chain joins TRBV6-6 and TRBJ1-1; unclear D gene. The germline CDR1 and CDR2 sequences are MNHNY and SVGAGI (reference sequence). This CDR3 is built from 16 residues. The CDR3 spells CASRKSGLSMNTKAFF. CDR3 coding DNA: TGTGCCAGCAGAAAGAGCGGCTTGAGTATGAACACTAAAGCTTTCTTT.

This clonotype showed up many times. The chain combines TRBV6-1 with TRBJ1-5; D is possibly TRBD1 (5 bases). V was trimmed by 1 base and J by 2 bases, leaving 9 bases between them. The CDR3 covers 15 residues. From germline, CDR1 is MNHNS and CDR2 SASEGT. CDR3 DNA sequence: TGTGCCAGCAGTGAAGTCCAGGGAGGCAATCAGCCCCAGCATTTT. Its protein product is CASSEVQGGNQPQHF.

This clonotype came up many times. V is TRBV7-9 and J is TRBJ2-3; TRBD2 might be the D (6 bases). Germline V gene lookup returns CDR1 SEHNR and CDR2 FQNEAQ (reference sequence). This CDR3 is built from 13 residues. V lost 4 bases and J 6 bases, leaving 11 bases between the germline ends. DNA of the CDR3: TGTGCCAGCAGCTCCGGACTATCTGATACGCAGTATTTT. Translation gives CASSSGLSDTQYF.

There are many counts of this clonotype. The rearrangement joins TRBV24-1 to TRBJ2-2; D gene ambiguous. The CDR3 has 15 residues. CDR1 and CDR2 (germline): KGHDR, SFDVKD. The V end lost 3 bases, the J end lost 3 bases, and 10 bases lay between the germline ends. CDR3 DNA: TGTGCCACCAGTGATAGGTCAGCCCACACCGGGGAGCTGTTTTTT. This encodes CATSDRSAHTGELFF.

This clonotype was counted ten times or more. The chain is built from TRBV16 and TRBJ1-1; weak D call: TRBD1 (5 bases). Germline loops: CDR1 KGHSY, CDR2 FQNENV. The CDR3 is 12 amino acids. The V end lost 5 bases, the J end lost 11 bases, and 15 bases lay between the germline ends. The DNA of the CDR3 is TGTGCCAGCAGCGAAGGGACCGGCCGGGCTTTCTTT. Protein: CASSEGTGRAFF.

A note on this clonotype: A much more abundant neighbour one base away suggests this may be a read error. The CDR3 sequence: CAGSAGLAGSGTGELFF. The CDR3 nucleotides are TGTGCCGGCAGCGCGGGACTAGCGGGATCGGGAACCGGGGAGCTGTTTTTT. The genes are TRBV7-3 and TRBJ2-2; 13 bases are shared with TRBD2. Germline CDR1 is SGHTA and CDR2 is FQGTGA. The CDR3 loop spans 17 amino acids.

The J gene is TRBJ1-5, the V gene TRBV19; tentatively, D is TRBD1 (5 bases). Germline V gene lookup returns CDR1 LNHDA and CDR2 SQIVND (reference sequence). V lost 0 bases and J 4 bases, leaving 7 bases between the germline ends. The CDR3 length is 14 residues. DNA for the CDR3: TGTGCCAGTAGTATAGATGGGGGGAATCAGCCCCAGCATTTT. Translating it yields CASSIDGGNQPQHF.

This clonotype was seen many times. V and J are TRBV9 and TRBJ2-1; no definite D call. The CDR3 length is 14 residues. V lost 0 bases to trimming and J lost 8 bases, with 12 bases between them. Per the germline V gene, CDR1 is SGDLS and CDR2 is YYNGEE. The CDR3 is CASSVGTVPDEQFF. The DNA for the CDR3 is TGTGCCAGCAGCGTAGGTACGGTCCCAGATGAGCAGTTCTTC. Drawing the rest from reference TRBV9 and TRBJ2-1, the complete variable domain is DSGVTQTPKHLITATGQRVTLRCSPRSGDLSVYWYQQSLDQGLQFLIQYYNGEERAKGNILERFSAQQFPDLHSELNLSSLELGDSALYFCASSVGTVPDEQFFGPGTRLTVL.

This clonotype was counted ten times or more. The chain has TRBV4-3 and TRBJ2-6; TRBD1 matches 10 bases. This CDR3 contains 16 residues. Germline CDR1 is LGHNA and CDR2 is YSLEER. V was clipped by 0 bases and J by 12 bases; unmatched bases: 8. For the CDR3, the DNA is TGCGCCAGCAGCCAAGATGCGGGGACAGGGGCCGTCGTCCTGACTTTC. Protein product: CASSQDAGTGAVVLTF.

The sample holds a few counts of this clonotype. The rearrangement links TRBV6-2 or TRBV6-3 to TRBJ1-2; D possibly corresponds to TRBD1 (5 bases). The V end was cut by 6 bases, the J end by 0 bases, with 11 bases between. This CDR3 comprises 14 residues. Germline CDR1 and CDR2: MNHEY and SVGEGT. CDR3 protein: CASRMTDTNYGYTF. The DNA for the CDR3 is TGTGCCAGCAGAATGACAGATACTAACTATGGCTACACCTTC.

Comments on this clonotype: Germline is not matched at one junction end, which may reflect a read error. The V gene is TRBV7-8, the J gene TRBJ2-3; 8 bases are a match to TRBD1. The germline gives CDR1 SGHVS, CDR2 FQNEAQ. This CDR3 has 15 residues. The DNA of the CDR3 is TGTGCCAGCGGCTTGTGGACAGGGAGCACAGATGCGCAGTATTTT. As protein: CASGLWTGSTDAQYF.